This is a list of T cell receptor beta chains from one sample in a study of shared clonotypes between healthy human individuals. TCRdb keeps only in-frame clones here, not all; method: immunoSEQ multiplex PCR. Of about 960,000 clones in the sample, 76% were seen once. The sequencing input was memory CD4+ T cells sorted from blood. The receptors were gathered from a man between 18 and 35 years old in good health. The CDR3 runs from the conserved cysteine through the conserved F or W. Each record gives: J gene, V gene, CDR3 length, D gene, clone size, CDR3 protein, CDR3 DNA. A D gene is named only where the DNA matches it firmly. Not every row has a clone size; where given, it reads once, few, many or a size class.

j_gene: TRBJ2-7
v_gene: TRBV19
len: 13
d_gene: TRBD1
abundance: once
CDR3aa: CASSSGQSYEQYF
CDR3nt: TGTGCCAGTAGTTCGGGACAGTCCTACGAGCAGTACTTC

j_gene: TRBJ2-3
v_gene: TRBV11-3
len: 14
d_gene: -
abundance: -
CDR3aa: CASSLQGGTDTQYF
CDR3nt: TGTGCCAGCAGCTTACAAGGAGGCACAGATACGCAGTATTTT

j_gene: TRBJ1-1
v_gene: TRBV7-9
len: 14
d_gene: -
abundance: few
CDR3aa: CASSLQGGLAEAFF
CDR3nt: TGTGCCAGCAGCTTACAAGGGGGATTAGCTGAAGCTTTCTTT

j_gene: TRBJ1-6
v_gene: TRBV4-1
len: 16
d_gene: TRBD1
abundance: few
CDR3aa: CASSHPGGVLNSPLHF
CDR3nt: TGCGCCAGCAGCCATCCAGGGGGAGTTCTAAATTCACCCCTCCACTTT

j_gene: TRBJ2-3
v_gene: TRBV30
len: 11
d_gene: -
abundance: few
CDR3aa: CAWDSTDTQYF
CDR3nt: TGTGCCTGGGACAGTACAGATACGCAGTATTTT

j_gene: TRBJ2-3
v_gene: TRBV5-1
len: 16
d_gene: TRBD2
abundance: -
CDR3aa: CASSALAGGSTDTQYF
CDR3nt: TGCGCCAGCAGCGCGCTAGCGGGGGGGAGCACAGATACGCAGTATTTT

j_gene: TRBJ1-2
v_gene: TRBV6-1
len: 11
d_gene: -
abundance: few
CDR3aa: CASSADRGYTF
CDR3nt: TGTGCCAGCAGTGCTGACAGGGGCTACACCTTC

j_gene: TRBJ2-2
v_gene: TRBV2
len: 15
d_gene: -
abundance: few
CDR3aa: CASSERVANTGELFF
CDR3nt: TGTGCCAGCAGTGAGAGGGTCGCGAACACCGGGGAGCTGTTTTTT

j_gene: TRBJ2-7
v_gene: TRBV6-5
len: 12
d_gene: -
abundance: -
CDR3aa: CASSYEGYEQYF
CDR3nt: TGTGCCAGCAGTTACGAGGGGTACGAGCAGTACTTC

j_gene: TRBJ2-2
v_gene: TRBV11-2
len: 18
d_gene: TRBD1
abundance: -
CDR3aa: CASSLEGQGVWDTGELFF
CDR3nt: TGTGCCAGCAGCTTAGAAGGACAGGGGGTGTGGGACACCGGGGAGCTGTTTTTT

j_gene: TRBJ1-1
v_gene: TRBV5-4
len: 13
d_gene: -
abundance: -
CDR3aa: CASSFQGITEAFF
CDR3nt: TGTGCCAGCAGCTTTCAGGGTATCACTGAAGCTTTCTTT

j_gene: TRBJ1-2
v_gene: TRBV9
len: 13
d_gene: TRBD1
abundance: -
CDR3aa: CASSVTTGAGYTF
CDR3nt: TGTGCCAGCAGCGTAACCACAGGGGCCGGCTACACCTTC

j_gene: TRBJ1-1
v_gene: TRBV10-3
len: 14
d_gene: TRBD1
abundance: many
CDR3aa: CAIRTDREGTEAFF
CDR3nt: TGTGCCATCCGGACGGACAGGGAAGGCACTGAAGCTTTCTTT

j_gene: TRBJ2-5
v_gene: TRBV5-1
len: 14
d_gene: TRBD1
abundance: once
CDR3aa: CASRSTGGKETQYF
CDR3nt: TGCGCCAGCCGATCGACAGGGGGCAAAGAGACCCAGTACTTC

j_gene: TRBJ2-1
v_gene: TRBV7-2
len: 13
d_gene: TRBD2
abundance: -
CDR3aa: CASSSYREATQFF
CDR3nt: TGTGCCAGCAGCTCGTACCGGGAGGCGACGCAGTTCTTC

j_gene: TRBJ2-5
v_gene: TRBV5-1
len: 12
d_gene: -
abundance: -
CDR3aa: CASSLGQETQYF
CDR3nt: TGCGCCAGCAGCTTAGGGCAAGAGACCCAGTACTTC

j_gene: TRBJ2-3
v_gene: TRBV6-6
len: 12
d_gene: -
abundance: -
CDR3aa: CASSYLEDTQYF
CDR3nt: TGTGCCAGCAGTTACTTAGAAGATACGCAGTATTTT

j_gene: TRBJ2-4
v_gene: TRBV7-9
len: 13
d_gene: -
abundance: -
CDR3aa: CASSSALGGIQYF
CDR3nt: TGTGCCAGCAGCTCAGCTCTGGGTGGCATTCAGTACTTC

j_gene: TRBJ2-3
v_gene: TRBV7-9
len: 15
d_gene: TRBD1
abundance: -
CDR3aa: CASSFGQGEADTQYF
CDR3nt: TGTGCCAGCAGTTTCGGACAGGGGGAGGCAGATACGCAGTATTTT

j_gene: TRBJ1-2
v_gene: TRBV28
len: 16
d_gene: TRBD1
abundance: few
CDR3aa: CASSLWLQGAPYGYTF
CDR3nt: TGTGCCAGCAGTTTATGGTTGCAGGGGGCTCCCTATGGCTACACCTTC

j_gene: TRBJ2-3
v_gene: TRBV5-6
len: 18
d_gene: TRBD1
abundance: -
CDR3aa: CASSLSLLGQGGADTQYF
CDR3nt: TGTGCCAGCAGCTTGTCGCTACTCGGACAGGGCGGCGCAGATACGCAGTATTTT

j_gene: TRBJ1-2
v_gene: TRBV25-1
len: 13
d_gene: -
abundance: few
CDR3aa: CASSAQGLGGYTF
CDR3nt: TGTGCCAGCAGTGCTCAGGGGTTGGGTGGCTACACCTTC

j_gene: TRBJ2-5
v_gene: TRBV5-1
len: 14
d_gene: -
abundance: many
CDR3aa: CASSSPGHGETQYF
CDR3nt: TGCGCCAGCAGCTCTCCGGGACACGGAGAGACCCAGTACTTC

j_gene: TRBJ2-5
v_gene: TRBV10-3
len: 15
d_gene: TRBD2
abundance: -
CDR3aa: CAISGLAGGRETQYF
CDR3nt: TGTGCCATCAGTGGATTAGCGGGGGGAAGGGAGACCCAGTACTTC

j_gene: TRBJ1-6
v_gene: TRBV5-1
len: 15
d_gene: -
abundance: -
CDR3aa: CASSSGQYYNSPLHF
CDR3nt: TGCGCCAGCAGCTCCGGACAGTATTATAATTCACCCCTCCACTTT

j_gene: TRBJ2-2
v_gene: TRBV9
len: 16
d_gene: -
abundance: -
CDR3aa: CASSPGGQPNTGELFF
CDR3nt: TGTGCCAGCAGCCCCGGGGGACAACCGAACACCGGGGAGCTGTTTTTT

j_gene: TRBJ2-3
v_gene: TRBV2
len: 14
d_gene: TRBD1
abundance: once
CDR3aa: CASRGTGGPDTQYF
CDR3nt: TGTGCCAGCAGGGGGACAGGGGGCCCAGATACGCAGTATTTT

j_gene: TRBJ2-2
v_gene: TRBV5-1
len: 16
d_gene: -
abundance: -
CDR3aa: CASSLEVGGATGELFF
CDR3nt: TGCGCCAGCAGCTTGGAAGTCGGCGGGGCCACCGGGGAGCTGTTTTTT

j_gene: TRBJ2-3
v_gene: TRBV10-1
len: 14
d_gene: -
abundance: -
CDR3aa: CASSLASVADTQYF
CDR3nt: TGCGCCAGCAGTTTGGCCTCCGTCGCAGATACGCAGTATTTT

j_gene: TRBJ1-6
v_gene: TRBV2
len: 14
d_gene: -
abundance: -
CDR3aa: CASSEPGIWSPLHF
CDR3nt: TGTGCCAGCAGTGAACCGGGGATATGGTCACCCCTCCACTTT

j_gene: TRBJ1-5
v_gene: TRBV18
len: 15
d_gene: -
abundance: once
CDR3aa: CASSPIGSGNQPQHF
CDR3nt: TGTGCCAGCTCACCAATAGGGAGCGGCAATCAGCCCCAGCATTTT

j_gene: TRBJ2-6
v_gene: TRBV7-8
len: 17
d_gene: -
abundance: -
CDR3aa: CASSLARQIAGANVLTF
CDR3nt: TGTGCCAGCAGCTTAGCCCGACAGATTGCTGGGGCCAACGTCCTGACTTTC

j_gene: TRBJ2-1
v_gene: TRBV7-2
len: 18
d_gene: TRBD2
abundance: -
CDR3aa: CASSIRDKAGGGKNEQFF
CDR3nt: TGTGCCAGCAGCATCCGCGACAAGGCGGGGGGCGGTAAAAATGAGCAGTTCTTC

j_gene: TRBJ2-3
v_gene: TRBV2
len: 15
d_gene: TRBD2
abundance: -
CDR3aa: CASGGSAGAADTQYF
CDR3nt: TGTGCCAGTGGGGGATCTGCGGGAGCCGCAGATACGCAGTATTTT

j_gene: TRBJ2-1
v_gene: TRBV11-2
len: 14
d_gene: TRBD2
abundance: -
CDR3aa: CASSLTSGAGEQFF
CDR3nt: TGTGCCAGCAGCTTAACTAGCGGGGCGGGTGAGCAGTTCTTC

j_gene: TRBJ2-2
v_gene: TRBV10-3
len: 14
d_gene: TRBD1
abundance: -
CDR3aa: CAIRETGNEGELFF
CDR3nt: TGTGCCATCAGAGAGACAGGGAACGAGGGGGAGCTGTTTTTT

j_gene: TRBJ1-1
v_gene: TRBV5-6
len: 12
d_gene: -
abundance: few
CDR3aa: CASSSEGGEAFF
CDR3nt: TGTGCCAGCAGCTCGGAGGGTGGTGAAGCTTTCTTT

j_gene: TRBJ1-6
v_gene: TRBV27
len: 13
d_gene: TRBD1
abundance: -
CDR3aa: CASRGQGGSPLHF
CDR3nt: TGTGCCAGCAGGGGACAGGGAGGTTCACCCCTCCACTTT

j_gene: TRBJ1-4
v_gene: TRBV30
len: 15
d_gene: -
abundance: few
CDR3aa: CAWSKPGPASEKLFF
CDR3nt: TGTGCCTGGAGTAAACCGGGACCCGCGAGTGAAAAACTGTTTTTT

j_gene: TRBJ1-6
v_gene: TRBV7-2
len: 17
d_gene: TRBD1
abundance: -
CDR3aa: CASRKGQGVLRGSPLHF
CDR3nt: TGTGCCAGCAGAAAGGGACAGGGGGTTTTGAGGGGTTCACCCCTCCACTTT

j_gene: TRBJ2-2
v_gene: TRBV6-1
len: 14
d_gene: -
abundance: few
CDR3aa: CASSLPGATGELFF
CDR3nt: TGTGCCAGCAGTCTACCGGGGGCCACCGGGGAGCTGTTTTTT

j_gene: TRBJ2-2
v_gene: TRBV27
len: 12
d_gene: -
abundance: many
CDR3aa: CASSFAQGELFF
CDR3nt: TGTGCCAGCAGTTTTGCACAGGGGGAGCTGTTTTTT

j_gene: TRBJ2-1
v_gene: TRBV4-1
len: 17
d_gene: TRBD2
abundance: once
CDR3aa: CASSQDLGGRSYNEQFF
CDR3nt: TGCGCCAGCAGCCAAGATCTCGGCGGGAGGTCCTACAATGAGCAGTTCTTC

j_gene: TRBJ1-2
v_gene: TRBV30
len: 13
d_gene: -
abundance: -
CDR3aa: CAWSGYKNYGYTF
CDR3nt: TGTGCCTGGAGTGGTTACAAGAACTATGGCTACACCTTC

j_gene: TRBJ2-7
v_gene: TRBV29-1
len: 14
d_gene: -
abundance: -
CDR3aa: CSVEIQGKGYEQYF
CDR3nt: TGCAGCGTTGAAATCCAGGGAAAGGGCTACGAGCAGTACTTC

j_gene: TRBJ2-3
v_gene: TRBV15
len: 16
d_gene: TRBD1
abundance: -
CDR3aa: CATSKGTGKDTDTQYF
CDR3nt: TGTGCCACCAGCAAGGGGACAGGGAAGGACACAGATACGCAGTATTTT

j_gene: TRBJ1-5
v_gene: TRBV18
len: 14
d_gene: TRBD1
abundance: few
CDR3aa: CASSGQFSNQPQHF
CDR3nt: TGTGCCAGCTCGGGACAGTTTAGCAATCAGCCCCAGCATTTT

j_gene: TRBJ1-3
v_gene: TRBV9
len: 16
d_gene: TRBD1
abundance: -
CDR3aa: CASSAGGARSGNTIYF
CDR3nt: TGTGCCAGCAGCGCAGGGGGGGCAAGGTCTGGAAACACCATATATTTT

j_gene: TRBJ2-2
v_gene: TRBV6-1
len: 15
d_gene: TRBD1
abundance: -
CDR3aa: CASSERDRVTGELFF
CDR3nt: TGTGCCAGCAGTGAAAGGGACAGGGTTACCGGGGAGCTGTTTTTT

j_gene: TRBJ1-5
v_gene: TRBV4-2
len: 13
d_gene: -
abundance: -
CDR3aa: CASSQDPRKPQHF
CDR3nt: TGTGCCAGCAGCCAAGATCCAAGGAAGCCCCAGCATTTT

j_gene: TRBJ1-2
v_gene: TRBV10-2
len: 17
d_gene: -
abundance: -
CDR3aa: CASRTIFRSGPGEGYTF
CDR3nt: TGCGCCAGCCGCACCATCTTCCGGTCAGGACCGGGTGAAGGCTACACCTTC

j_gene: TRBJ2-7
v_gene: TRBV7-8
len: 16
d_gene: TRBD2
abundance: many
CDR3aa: CASSKTEGLAIYEQYF
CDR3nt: TGTGCCAGCAGCAAAACGGAGGGACTAGCGATTTACGAGCAGTACTTC

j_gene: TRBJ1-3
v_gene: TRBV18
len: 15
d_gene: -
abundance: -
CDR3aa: CASSPPRGLGNTIYF
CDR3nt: TGTGCCAGCTCACCACCGCGGGGGCTCGGAAACACCATATATTTT

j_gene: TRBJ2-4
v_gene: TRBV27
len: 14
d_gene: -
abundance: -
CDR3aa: CASSSQLRRNIQYF
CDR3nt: TGTGCCAGCAGTTCCCAATTGAGGAGGAACATTCAGTACTTC

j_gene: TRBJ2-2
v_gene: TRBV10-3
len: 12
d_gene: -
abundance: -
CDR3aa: CAITTGTGELFF
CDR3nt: TGTGCCATCACGACGGGGACCGGGGAGCTGTTTTTT

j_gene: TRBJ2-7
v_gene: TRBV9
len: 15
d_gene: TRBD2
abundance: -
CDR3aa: CASSALGGSSYEQYF
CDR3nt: TGTGCCAGCAGCGCCCTTGGCGGGAGTTCCTACGAGCAGTACTTC